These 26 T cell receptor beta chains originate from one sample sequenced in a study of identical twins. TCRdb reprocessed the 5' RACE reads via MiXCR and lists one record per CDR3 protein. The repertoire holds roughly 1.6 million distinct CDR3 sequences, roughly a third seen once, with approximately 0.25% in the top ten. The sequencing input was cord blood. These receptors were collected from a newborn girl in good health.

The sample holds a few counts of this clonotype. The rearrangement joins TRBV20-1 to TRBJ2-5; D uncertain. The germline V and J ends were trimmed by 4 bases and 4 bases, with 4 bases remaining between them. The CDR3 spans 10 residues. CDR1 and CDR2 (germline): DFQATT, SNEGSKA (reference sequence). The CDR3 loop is CSATAETQYF. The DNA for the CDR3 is TGCAGTGCTACCGCAGAGACCCAGTACTTC.

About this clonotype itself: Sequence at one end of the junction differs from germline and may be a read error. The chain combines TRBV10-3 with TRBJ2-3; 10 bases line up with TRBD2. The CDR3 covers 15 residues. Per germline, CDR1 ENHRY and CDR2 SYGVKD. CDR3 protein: CAIRSLAGKEDTRYF. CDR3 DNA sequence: TGTGCCATCAGATCACTAGCGGGGAAAGAAGATACGCGGTATTTT.

CDR3 coding DNA: TGTGCCAGCACTCCCACAGGGGCCGGGGAGCTGTTTTTT. This codes for CASTPTGAGELFF. This chain joins TRBV12-3 or TRBV12-4 and TRBJ2-2, with 7 nucleotides matching TRBD1. CDR3 size: 13 residues. Germline trimming cut 7 bases from V and 6 bases from J; bases unmatched to any gene: 5.

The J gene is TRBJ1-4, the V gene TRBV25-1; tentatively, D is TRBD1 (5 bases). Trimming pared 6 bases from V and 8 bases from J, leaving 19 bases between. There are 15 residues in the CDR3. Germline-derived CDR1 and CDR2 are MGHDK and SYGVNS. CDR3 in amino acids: CASRGTTLPQEKLFF. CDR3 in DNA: TGTGCCAGCAGGGGGACTACCTTGCCCCAGGAAAAACTGTTTTTT.

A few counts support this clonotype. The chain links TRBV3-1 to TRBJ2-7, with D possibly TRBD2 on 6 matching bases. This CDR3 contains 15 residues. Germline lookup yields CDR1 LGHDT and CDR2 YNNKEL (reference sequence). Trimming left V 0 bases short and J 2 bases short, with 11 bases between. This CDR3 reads CASSQDLRRAYEQYF. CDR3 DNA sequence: TGTGCCAGCAGCCAAGATCTTAGGAGGGCCTACGAGCAGTACTTC.

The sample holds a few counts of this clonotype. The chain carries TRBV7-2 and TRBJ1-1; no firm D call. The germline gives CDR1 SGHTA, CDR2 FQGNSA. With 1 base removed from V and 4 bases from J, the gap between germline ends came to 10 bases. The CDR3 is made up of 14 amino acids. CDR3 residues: CASSLGVVSTEAFF. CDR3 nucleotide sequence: TGTGCCAGCAGCTTAGGGGTGGTTAGCACTGAAGCTTTCTTT.

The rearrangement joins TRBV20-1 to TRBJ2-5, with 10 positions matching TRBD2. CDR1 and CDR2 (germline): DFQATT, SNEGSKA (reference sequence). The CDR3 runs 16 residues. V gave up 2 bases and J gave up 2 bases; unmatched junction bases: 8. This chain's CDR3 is CSARRASGRIQETQYF. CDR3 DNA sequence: TGCAGTGCTAGAAGGGCTAGCGGGAGAATTCAAGAGACCCAGTACTTC.

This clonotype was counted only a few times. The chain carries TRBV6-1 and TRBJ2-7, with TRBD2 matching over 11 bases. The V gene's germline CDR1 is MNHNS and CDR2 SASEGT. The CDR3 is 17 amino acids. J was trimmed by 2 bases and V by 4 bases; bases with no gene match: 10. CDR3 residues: CASSANAGTSGTYEQYF. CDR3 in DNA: TGTGCCAGCAGTGCCAACGCCGGGACTAGCGGAACCTACGAGCAGTACTTC.

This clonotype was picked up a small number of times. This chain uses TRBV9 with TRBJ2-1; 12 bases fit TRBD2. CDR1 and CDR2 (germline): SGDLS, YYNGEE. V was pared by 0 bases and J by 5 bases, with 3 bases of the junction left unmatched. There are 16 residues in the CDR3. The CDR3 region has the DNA TGTGCCAGCAGCGTAGGGCTAGCGGGAGGGGACAATGAGCAGTTCTTC. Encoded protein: CASSVGLAGGDNEQFF.

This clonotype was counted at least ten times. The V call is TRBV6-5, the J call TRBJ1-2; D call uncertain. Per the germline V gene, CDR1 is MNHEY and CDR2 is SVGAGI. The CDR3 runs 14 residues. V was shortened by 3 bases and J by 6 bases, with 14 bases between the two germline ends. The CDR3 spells CASSYKRFGNGYTF. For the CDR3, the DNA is TGTGCCAGCAGTTATAAGCGTTTTGGCAATGGCTACACCTTC.

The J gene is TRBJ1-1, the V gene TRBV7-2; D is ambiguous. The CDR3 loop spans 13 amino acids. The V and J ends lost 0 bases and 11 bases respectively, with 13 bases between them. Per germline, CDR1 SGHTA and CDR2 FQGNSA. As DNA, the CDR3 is TGTGCCAGCAGCTTAGCACCAGGCCGGAGGGCTTTCTTT. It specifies CASSLAPGRRAFF. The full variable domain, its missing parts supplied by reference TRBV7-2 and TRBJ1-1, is GAGVSQSPSNKVTEKGKDVELRCDPISGHTALYWYRQSLGQGLEFLIYFQGNSAPDKSGLPSDRFSAERTGGSVSTLTIQRTQQEDSAVYLCASSLAPGRRAFFGQGTRLTVV.

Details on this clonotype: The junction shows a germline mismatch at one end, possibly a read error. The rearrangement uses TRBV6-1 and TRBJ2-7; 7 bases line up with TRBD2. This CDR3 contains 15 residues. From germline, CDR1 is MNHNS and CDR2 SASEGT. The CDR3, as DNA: TGTGCCAGCAATGAAGAGCTAGCGGAAGCCTACGAGCAGTACTTC. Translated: CASNEELAEAYEQYF.

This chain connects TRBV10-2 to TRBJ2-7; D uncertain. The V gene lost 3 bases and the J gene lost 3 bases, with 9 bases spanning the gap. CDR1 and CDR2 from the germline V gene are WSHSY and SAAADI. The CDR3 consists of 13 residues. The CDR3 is CASSDPSLYEQYF. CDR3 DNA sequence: TGCGCCAGCAGTGACCCGAGCCTCTACGAGCAGTACTTC.

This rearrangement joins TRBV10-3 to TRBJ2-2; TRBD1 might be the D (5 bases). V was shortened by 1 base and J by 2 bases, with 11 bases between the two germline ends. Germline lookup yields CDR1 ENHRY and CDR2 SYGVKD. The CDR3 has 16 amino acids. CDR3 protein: CAISEYRQGNTGELFF. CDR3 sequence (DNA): TGTGCCATCAGTGAGTATCGGCAGGGAAACACCGGGGAGCTGTTTTTT.

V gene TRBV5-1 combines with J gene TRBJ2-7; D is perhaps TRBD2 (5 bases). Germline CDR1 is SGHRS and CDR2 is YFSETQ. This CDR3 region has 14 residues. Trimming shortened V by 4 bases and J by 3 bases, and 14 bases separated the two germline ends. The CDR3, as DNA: TGCGCCAGCAGCCCTGATTCCGGGATCTACGAGCAGTACTTC. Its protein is CASSPDSGIYEQYF.

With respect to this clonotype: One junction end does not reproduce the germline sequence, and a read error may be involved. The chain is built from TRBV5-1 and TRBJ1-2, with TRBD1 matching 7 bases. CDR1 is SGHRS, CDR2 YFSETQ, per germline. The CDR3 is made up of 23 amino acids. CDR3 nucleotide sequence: TGCGCCAGCAACCAATCCCGGGACAGAACGATCCTACTAATTCCCTACACTAACTATGGCCACACCTTC. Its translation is CASNQSRDRTILLIPYTNYGHTF.

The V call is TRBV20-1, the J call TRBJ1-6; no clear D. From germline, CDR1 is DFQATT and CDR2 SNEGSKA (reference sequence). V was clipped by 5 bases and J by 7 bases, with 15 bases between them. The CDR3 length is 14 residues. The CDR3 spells CSAPLRQANSPLHF. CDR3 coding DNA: TGCAGTGCTCCCCTGAGACAAGCGAATTCACCCCTCCACTTT.

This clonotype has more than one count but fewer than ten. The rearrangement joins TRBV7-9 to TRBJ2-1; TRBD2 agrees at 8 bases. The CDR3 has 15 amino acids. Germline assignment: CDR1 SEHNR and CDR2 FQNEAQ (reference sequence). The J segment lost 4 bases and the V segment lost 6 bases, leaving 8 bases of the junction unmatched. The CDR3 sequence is CASRYSGSDYNEQFF. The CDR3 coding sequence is TGTGCCAGCAGATACAGCGGGAGCGATTACAATGAGCAGTTCTTC. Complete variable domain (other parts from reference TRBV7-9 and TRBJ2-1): DTGVSQNPRHKITKRGQNVTFRCDPISEHNRLYWYRQTLGQGPEFLTYFQNEAQLEKSRLLSDRFSAERPKGSFSTLEIQRTEQGDSAMYLCASRYSGSDYNEQFFGPGTRLTVL.

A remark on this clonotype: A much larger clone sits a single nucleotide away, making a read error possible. CDR3 region: CSVEPDSSYEQYF. CDR3 nucleotides: TGCAGCGTTGAACCGGACAGCTCCTACGAGCAGTACTTC. This chain connects TRBV29-1 to TRBJ2-7, with D possibly matching TRBD1 (6 bases). Trimming pared 2 bases from V and 0 bases from J, leaving 8 bases between. Germline V gene data show CDR1 as SQVTM and CDR2 as ANQGSEA. The CDR3 runs to 13 residues.

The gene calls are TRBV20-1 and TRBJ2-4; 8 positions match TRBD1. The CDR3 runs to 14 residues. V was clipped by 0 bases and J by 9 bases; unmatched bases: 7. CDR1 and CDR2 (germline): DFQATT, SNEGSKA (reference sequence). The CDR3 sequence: CSARDPSGQGIQYF. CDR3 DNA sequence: TGCAGTGCTAGAGATCCCTCCGGACAGGGCATTCAGTACTTC.

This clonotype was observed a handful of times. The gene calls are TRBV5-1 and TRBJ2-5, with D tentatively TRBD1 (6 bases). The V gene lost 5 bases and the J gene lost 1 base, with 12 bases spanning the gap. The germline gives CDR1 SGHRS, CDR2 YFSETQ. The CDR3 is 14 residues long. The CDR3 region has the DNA TGCGCCAGCAGTTACGGCAGGGGCCAAGAGACCCAGTACTTC. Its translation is CASSYGRGQETQYF.

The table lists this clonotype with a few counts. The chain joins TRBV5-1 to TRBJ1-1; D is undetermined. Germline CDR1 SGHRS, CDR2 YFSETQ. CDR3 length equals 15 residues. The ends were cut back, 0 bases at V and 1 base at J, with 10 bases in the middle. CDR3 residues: CASSLAGEGNTEAFF. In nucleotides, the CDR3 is TGCGCCAGCAGCTTGGCCGGGGAGGGGAACACTGAAGCTTTCTTT.

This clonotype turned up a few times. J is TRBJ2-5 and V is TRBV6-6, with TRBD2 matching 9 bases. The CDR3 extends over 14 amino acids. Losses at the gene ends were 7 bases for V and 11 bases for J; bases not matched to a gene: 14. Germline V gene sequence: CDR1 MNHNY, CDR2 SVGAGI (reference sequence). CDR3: CASTLAGVRNEQYF. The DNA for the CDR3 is TGTGCCAGCACTTTAGCGGGAGTGAGGAATGAGCAGTACTTC.

The CDR3 spells CASSPPGGGRAYNEQFF. The CDR3 DNA sequence: TGTGCCAGCAGCCCCCCGGGTGGCGGGAGGGCCTACAATGAGCAGTTCTTC. J is TRBJ2-1 and V is TRBV7-2, with TRBD2 identical over 9 bases. Germline CDR1 and CDR2: SGHTA and FQGNSA. This CDR3 has 17 amino acids. Trimming removed 5 bases from V and 2 bases from J; junction bases left unmatched: 10.

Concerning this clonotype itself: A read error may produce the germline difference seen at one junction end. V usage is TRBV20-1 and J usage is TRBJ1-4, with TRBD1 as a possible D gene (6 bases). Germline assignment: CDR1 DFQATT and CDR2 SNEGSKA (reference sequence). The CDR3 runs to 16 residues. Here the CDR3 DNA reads TGCAGTACTAGAGATCGTGGGGGGCAGGGGTATGAAAAACTGTTTTTT. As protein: CSTRDRGGQGYEKLFF.

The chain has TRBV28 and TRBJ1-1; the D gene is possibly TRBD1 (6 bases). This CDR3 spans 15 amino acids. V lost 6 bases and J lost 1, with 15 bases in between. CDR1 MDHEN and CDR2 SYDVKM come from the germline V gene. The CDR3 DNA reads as TGTGCCAGCAGGCTGGGGCTGACAGGGAACACTGAAGCTTTCTTT. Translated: CASRLGLTGNTEAFF.